One sample yielded the 25 T cell receptor beta chains listed below, sequenced in a study of blood T cell repertoires in COVID-19. Using immunoSEQ multiplex PCR, the repertoire was profiled, and TCRdb retains in-frame clones only, with some absent. The data show about 120,000 clones, around 80% seen once. The sequencing input was peripheral blood. The receptors originated from a woman older than 75 with acute or convalescent COVID-19.

A few counts support this clone. CDR3 amino acids: CASSASGLAGVEGPGTDTQYF. Written as DNA, the CDR3 is TGTGCCAGCAGCGCTTCGGGACTAGCGGGAGTAGAAGGCCCCGGCACAGATACGCAGTATTTT. The V gene is TRBV9, the J gene TRBJ2-3; 14 bases fit TRBD2. The V segment lost 3 bases and the J segment 1 base; nucleotides outside the gene matches: 16. The germline V gene encodes CDR1 SGDLS and CDR2 YYNGEE. The CDR3 sequence is 21 residues long.

The J gene is TRBJ1-4, the V gene TRBV4-3; D not certain. Germline CDR1 is LGHNA and CDR2 is YSLEER. Trimming took off 1 base at V and 4 bases at J, with 7 bases between the two ends. The CDR3 is 14 amino acids. The CDR3 loop reads CASSQGNFNEKLFF. The CDR3 DNA is TGCGCCAGCAGCCAAGGAAACTTTAATGAAAAACTGTTTTTT.

This chain connects TRBV21-1 to TRBJ1-4; the D call TRBD1 from the table was never checked on the DNA. TRBV21-1 corresponds to a pseudogene. The CDR3 length is 18 residues. CDR3 protein: CASSKEGGRGRRYEKLFF. For the CDR3, the DNA is TGTGCCAGCAGCAAAGAAGGAGGCAGGGGGCGCCGATATGAAAAACTGTTTTTT.

The genes are TRBV5-6 and TRBJ2-2, with 7 bases fitting TRBD1. CDR1 is SGHDT, CDR2 YYEEEE, per germline. The trim removed 1 base at V and 0 bases at J, leaving 0 bases unmatched. The CDR3 totals 15 residues. In DNA form, the CDR3 reads TGTGCCAGCAGCTTGCAGGGGGCGAACACCGGGGAGCTGTTTTTT. Its protein product is CASSLQGANTGELFF.

This chain links TRBV12-2 with TRBJ1-1; the table assigns TRBD1, which was not confirmed against the DNA. TRBV12-2 is marked as a pseudogene. The CDR3 has 14 amino acids. The CDR3 DNA reads as TGTGCAAGTCGCCTGGGACAGGGTAACACTGAAGCTTTCTTT. Amino acids: CASRLGQGNTEAFF.

This clone appeared a few times. The V call is TRBV6-5, the J call TRBJ2-2, with D possibly TRBD1 on 6 matching bases. Germline V lookup: CDR1 MNHEY, CDR2 SVGAGI. Between the trimmed V and J ends, which lost 7 bases and 4 bases, there was a span of 10 bases. The CDR3 has 13 amino acids. The CDR3 coding sequence is TGTGCCAGCACTGGGGGCGGCACCGGGGAGCTGTTTTTT. Translation gives CASTGGGTGELFF.

This clone was counted a single time. The chain links TRBV12-3 or TRBV12-4 to TRBJ2-2; D not resolved. The V gene lost 7 bases and the J gene lost 7 bases, with 10 bases spanning the gap. The CDR3 runs 12 residues. The CDR3, as DNA: TGTGCCAGCATCCTCTCCGTCGGGGAGCTGTTTTTT. Protein product: CASILSVGELFF.

The chain joins TRBV7-6 to TRBJ2-7; TRBD2 agrees at 10 bases. V gave up 2 bases and J gave up 7 bases; unmatched junction bases: 11. CDR1 and CDR2 from the germline V gene are SGHVS and FNYEAQ. The CDR3 covers 16 residues. Here the CDR3 reads CASSLTVAGGSGEQYF. The DNA of the CDR3 is TGTGCCAGCAGCTTAACAGTAGCGGGAGGTTCGGGAGAGCAGTACTTC.

This clone was found a few times. J is TRBJ1-2 and V is TRBV4-3; 10 nucleotides line up with TRBD1. CDR3 length equals 15 residues. Germline CDR1 is LGHNA and CDR2 is YSLEER. Losses at the gene ends were 1 base for V and 2 bases for J; bases not matched to a gene: 1. CDR3 residues: CASSQATGGNYGYTF. Written as DNA, the CDR3 is TGCGCCAGCAGCCAAGCGACAGGGGGCAACTATGGCTACACCTTC.

This clone showed up just once. V and J are TRBV6-2 or TRBV6-3 and TRBJ2-7; TRBD2 agrees at 10 bases. CDR1 is MNHEY, CDR2 SVGEGT, per germline. The CDR3 is 18 amino acids. V was clipped by 2 bases and J by 0 bases; unmatched bases: 10. CDR3 region: CASSYRSSGRPSSYEQYF. CDR3 DNA sequence: TGTGCCAGCAGTTACCGGAGTAGCGGGAGGCCCAGCTCCTACGAGCAGTACTTC.

The V call is TRBV28, the J call TRBJ1-2, with 7 positions matching TRBD1. CDR3 length equals 12 residues. V lost 5 bases and J lost 7; bases outside the gene matches: 4. Germline V lookup: CDR1 MDHEN, CDR2 SYDVKM. The CDR3, as DNA: TGTGCCAGCAGTGTAGGGACAGTTGGCTACACCTTC. This codes for CASSVGTVGYTF.

The chain couples TRBV5-5 to TRBJ1-5, with 12 bases identical to TRBD1. The germline V gene encodes CDR1 SGHKS and CDR2 YYEKEE (reference sequence). CDR3 length: 17 residues. Trimming at V came to 4 bases and at J to 2 bases, leaving 7 bases not matched to a gene. This chain's CDR3 is CASSRGQGAQGNQPQHF. The CDR3 DNA sequence: TGTGCCAGCAGCCGGGGACAGGGGGCGCAGGGCAATCAGCCCCAGCATTTT.

The rearrangement joins TRBV6-1 to TRBJ2-1, with TRBD1 as a possible D gene (5 bases). The germline gives CDR1 MNHNS, CDR2 SASEGT. Trimming removed 6 bases at V and 7 bases at J, with 10 bases between. The CDR3 spans 12 residues. The CDR3: CASRPDSNEQFF. The CDR3 bases are TGTGCCAGCAGACCCGACAGTAATGAGCAGTTCTTC.

The rearrangement joins TRBV19 to TRBJ1-1; TRBD1 might be the D (6 bases). CDR1 is LNHDA, CDR2 SQIVND, per germline (reference sequence). This CDR3 is 18 amino acids long. V was clipped by 4 bases and J by 2 bases, with 23 bases between them. CDR3 region: CASSRWGGGGDSNTEAFF. The CDR3 DNA follows: TGTGCCAGTAGTAGATGGGGTGGGGGCGGCGACAGTAACACTGAAGCTTTCTTT.

The V and J genes are TRBV19 and TRBJ1-1, with TRBD1 identical over 11 bases. This CDR3 is built from 17 residues. Germline CDR1 and CDR2: LNHDA and SQIVND (reference sequence). The V gene end was trimmed by 7 bases and the J gene end by 6 bases; junction bases not matched to a gene: 16. The CDR3 sequence: CASNSGTGGGFSPEAFF. The CDR3 DNA reads TGTGCCAGTAATAGCGGGACAGGGGGTGGATTCAGCCCTGAAGCTTTCTTT.

V gene TRBV30 combines with J gene TRBJ2-5; 8 bases line up with TRBD1. The CDR3 contains 15 residues. The V gene end was trimmed by 0 bases and the J gene end by 0 bases; junction bases not matched to a gene: 3. CDR1 and CDR2 (germline): GTSNPN, SVGIG (reference sequence). The CDR3 region has the DNA TGTGCCTGGAGTGTATCAGGGGGCCACCAAGAGACCCAGTACTTC. Amino acids: CAWSVSGGHQETQYF. The whole variable domain, remainder taken from reference TRBV30 and TRBJ2-5, is SQTIHQWPATLVQPVGSPLSLECTVEGTSNPNLYWYRQAAGRGLQLLFYSVGIGQISSEVPQNLSASRPQDRQFILSSKKLLLSDSGFYLCAWSVSGGHQETQYFGPGTRLLVL.

As regards this clone: Other DNA variants within this sample encode the same CDR3. V is TRBV10-3 and J is TRBJ2-5, with 7 bases fitting TRBD1. With V trimmed by 0 bases and J by 3 bases, 1 base remained unmatched. Germline lookup yields CDR1 ENHRY and CDR2 SYGVKD. The CDR3 has 14 residues. CDR3 amino acids: CAISESTGEETQYF. Here the CDR3 DNA reads TGTGCCATCAGTGAGTCCACAGGGGAAGAGACCCAGTACTTC.

This rearrangement joins TRBV9 to TRBJ2-7; 11 positions agree with TRBD2. Germline CDR1 reads SGDLS; CDR2 reads YYNGEE. The CDR3 has 14 amino acids. V shed 4 bases, J shed 1 base, and the junction held 1 base outside the gene matches. CDR3: CASSTSGSSYEQYF. The CDR3 DNA sequence: TGTGCCAGCAGCACTAGCGGGAGTTCCTACGAGCAGTACTTC.

This chain connects TRBV4-2 to TRBJ2-7; D perhaps matches TRBD1 (6 bases). This CDR3 is built from 15 residues. The V and J ends lost 1 base and 13 bases respectively, with 23 bases between them. Looked up from germline, CDR1 is LGHNA and CDR2 is YNFKEQ. This CDR3 is CASSQGTVLSGPPYF. CDR3 bases: TGTGCCAGCAGCCAAGGGACAGTTCTATCTGGTCCCCCCTACTTC.

The chain is built from TRBV5-1 and TRBJ2-1; TRBD1 matches at 9 bases. V was clipped by 4 bases and J by 4 bases; unmatched bases: 6. This CDR3 region has 15 residues. In germline, CDR1 is SGHRS, CDR2 YFSETQ. The CDR3 spells CASSTGTGPYNEQFF. The CDR3, as DNA: TGCGCCAGCAGCACCGGGACAGGGCCTTACAATGAGCAGTTCTTC.

The chain combines TRBV21-1 with TRBJ2-7; the table's D call of TRBD1 was not tested on the DNA. TRBV21-1 is termed a pseudogene. The CDR3 sequence is 13 residues long. CDR3: CASLGDRAYEQYF. As DNA, the CDR3 is TGTGCCAGCCTCGGGGACAGGGCCTACGAGCAGTACTTC.

The chain carries TRBV6-5 and TRBJ2-3; 10 positions match TRBD2. V lost 6 bases, J lost 4 bases, and 7 bases stayed unmatched. The germline V gene has CDR1 MNHEY and CDR2 SVGAGI. The length of the CDR3 is 15 residues. CDR3 nucleotides: TGTGCCAGCAGATATAGCGGGAGGCGGGCAGATACGCAGTATTTT. Translating it yields CASRYSGRRADTQYF.

CDR3 residues: CASSESEGTMSYTF. The CDR3 DNA reads as TGTGCCAGCAGTGAATCGGAGGGGACTATGAGCTACACCTTC. This sequence joins TRBV2 and TRBJ1-2, with D perhaps TRBD1 (5 bases). V lost 2 bases, J lost 9 bases, and 16 bases lay in between. The CDR3 totals 14 residues. Germline values: CDR1 SNHLY, CDR2 FYNNEI.

The rearrangement joins TRBV5-1 to TRBJ2-3, with a tentative D call TRBD1 (7 bases). This CDR3 has 15 residues. The V end was cut by 4 bases, the J end by 6 bases, with 18 bases between. Germline V gene data show CDR1 as SGHRS and CDR2 as YFSETQ. CDR3 sequence reads: CASSPKAGGPDTQYF. In DNA, the CDR3 is TGCGCCAGCAGCCCCAAAGCAGGGGGGCCCGATACGCAGTATTTT.

Comment on this clone: Distinct nucleotide sequences in the sample also encode this CDR3. V usage is TRBV7-9 and J usage is TRBJ1-1; possible D gene TRBD1, 5 bases. Trimming took off 0 bases at V and 4 bases at J, with 9 bases between the two ends. The CDR3 is 14 amino acids. The germline V gene encodes CDR1 SEHNR and CDR2 FQNEAQ (reference sequence). In DNA, the CDR3 is TGTGCCAGCAGCTTAGCGCTGGGGGGCACTGAAGCTTTCTTT. This gives the protein CASSLALGGTEAFF.